The 10 T cell receptor beta chains listed next were all sequenced from one sample in a study of CD8+CD57+ T cells in acquired aplastic anemia. TCR beta VDJ and CDR3 were profiled, and genomic DNA was the template. TCRdb processed the reads anew with MiXCR; each CDR3 protein has one entry. The data show fewer than 85,000 distinct CDR3 sequences, with about three quarters seen just once and 80% to 90% held by the top ten. An expansion of CD8+CD57+ cells by flow cytometry had been shown in patients chosen for sequencing. Sequencing was done on a sample of sorted CD4+, CD8+, or CD8+CD57+ T cells (not recorded which) from PBMCs. The receptors derive from a human donor with aplastic anemia.

Comment on this clonotype: The junction shows a germline mismatch at one end, possibly a read error. The genes are TRBV7-9 and TRBJ2-7; weak D call: TRBD1 (6 bases). This CDR3 contains 14 residues. Per germline, CDR1 SEHNR and CDR2 FQNEAQ (reference sequence). The CDR3 DNA is TGTGCAAGCAGTGAAGCGGACAGCTCCTACGAGCAGTACTTC. This translates into CASSEADSSYEQYF.

This clonotype was found once. This chain links TRBV9 with TRBJ1-6, with D hard to call. The length of the CDR3 is 16 residues. Germline V gene sequence: CDR1 SGDLS, CDR2 YYNGEE. V lost 4 bases and J lost 3, with 14 bases in between. The CDR3 DNA sequence: TGTGCCAGCAGCCCGATAGACGCGAGCTATAATTCACCCCTCCACTTT. Protein product: CASSPIDASYNSPLHF. The entire variable domain, with the rest obtained from reference TRBV9 and TRBJ1-6, is as follows: DSGVTQTPKHLITATGQRVTLRCSPRSGDLSVYWYQQSLDQGLQFLIQYYNGEERAKGNILERFSAQQFPDLHSELNLSSLELGDSALYFCASSPIDASYNSPLHFGNGTRLTVT.

The rearrangement joins TRBV6-1 to TRBJ1-2; 7 positions agree with TRBD1. J was trimmed by 5 bases and V by 6 bases; bases with no gene match: 9. This CDR3 spans 14 amino acids. Germline CDR1 and CDR2: MNHNS and SASEGT. CDR3 coding DNA: TGTGCCAGCAGGACTGAGACAGGGATGTATGGCTACACCTTC. It specifies CASRTETGMYGYTF.

The rearrangement uses TRBV24-1 and TRBJ1-2, with D unresolved. CDR1 and CDR2 from the germline V gene are KGHDR and SFDVKD. The CDR3 is 13 amino acids. Between the trimmed V and J ends, which lost 0 bases and 8 bases, there was a span of 9 bases. CDR3 DNA sequence: TGTGCCACCAGTGATTTGCCCTCCCACGGCTACACCTTC. This encodes CATSDLPSHGYTF.

The J gene is TRBJ1-6, the V gene TRBV20-1, with D possibly being TRBD1 (6 bases). Germline V gene sequence: CDR1 DFQATT, CDR2 SNEGSKA (reference sequence). This CDR3 contains 14 residues. Trimming took off 4 bases at V and 8 bases at J, with 15 bases between the two ends. CDR3 region: CSANLGARDSPLHF. The CDR3 DNA sequence: TGCAGTGCTAACCTGGGGGCGAGGGATTCACCCCTCCACTTT.

This clonotype was detected ten times or more. The chain is built from TRBV29-1 and TRBJ2-2, with D hard to call. The germline V gene encodes CDR1 SQVTM and CDR2 ANQGSEA. The CDR3 runs to 17 residues. Trimming left V 4 bases short and J 0 bases short, with 18 bases between. The DNA for the CDR3 is TGCAGCGTTGTCCCTGCAAGCGACATTTCGAACACCGGGGAGCTGTTTTTT. This translates into CSVVPASDISNTGELFF.

The V call is TRBV7-8, the J call TRBJ1-1; D is undetermined. The V end was cut by 1 base, the J end by 1 base, with 4 bases between. Per germline, CDR1 SGHVS and CDR2 FQNEAQ. The CDR3 is made up of 13 amino acids. The CDR3 coding sequence is TGTGCCAGCAGCTTAGAAGGGAACACTGAAGCTTTCTTT. Encoded protein: CASSLEGNTEAFF.

This clonotype occurred a few times. V is TRBV6-2 or TRBV6-3 and J is TRBJ1-4; no firm D call. This CDR3 has 12 amino acids. Germline V gene lookup returns CDR1 MNHEY and CDR2 SVGEGT. V was cut by 6 bases and J by 8 bases, with 10 bases left in between. DNA of the CDR3: TGTGCCAGCAGGACCGTGGGGGAAAAACTGTTTTTT. Translated: CASRTVGEKLFF.

This clonotype was observed a single time. This sequence joins TRBV14 and TRBJ1-6; possibly TRBD1 for D (5 bases). CDR3 length: 16 residues. Trimming left V 1 base short and J 4 bases short, with 11 bases between. Germline CDR1 and CDR2: SGHDN and FVKESK. Written as DNA, the CDR3 is TGTGCCAGCAGCCAAGTTAGGGGACGATATAATTCACCCCTCCACTTT. Its translation: CASSQVRGRYNSPLHF. Combining the CDR3 with reference TRBV14 and TRBJ1-6 gives the whole variable domain EAGVTQFPSHSVIEKGQTVTLRCDPISGHDNLYWYRRVMGKEIKFLLHFVKESKQDESGMPNNRFLAERTGGTYSTLKVQPAELEDSGVYFCASSQVRGRYNSPLHFGNGTRLTVT.

A single count supports this clonotype. The junction does not match germline at one end; this may be a read error. The V gene is TRBV7-2, the J gene TRBJ2-6, with D possibly matching TRBD1 (5 bases). The V gene's germline CDR1 is SGHTA and CDR2 FQGNSA. The CDR3 is 14 amino acids. The CDR3 sequence is CASSSRGGADVLTF. For the CDR3, the DNA is TGTGCCAGCAGCTCCCGAGGTGGGGCCGACGTCCTGACTTTC.